This T cell receptor beta chain came from a study of T cell responses to AZD1222 COVID-19 vaccine (dated by TCRdb to about 2021). About the investigation overall: A total of approximately 240 trial participants underwent TCR sequencing, of whom 200 to 220 had received two doses of AZD1222 and around 25 had received two doses of the MenACWY control vaccine. Trial participants were enrolled into age subgroups of 18-55, 56-69 and 70-plus years, which contained approximately 150, 28 and 58 TCR-sequenced participants, respectively.

Germline trimming: 4 bases from V, 3 bases from J; junction bases outside gene matches: 8. CDR1 is given as SGDLS and CDR2 as YYNGEE, both from the germline V gene. The CDR3 contains 16 residues, cysteine and phenylalanine counted. The sequence is cut down to CDR3 DNA, 48 bases in frame from base 1. The CDR3 regions of human TCRbeta chains were analyzed by immunosequencing. The original pipeline was this. TCRs in the repertoires were matched against a reference library of SARS-CoV-2-specific TCRs that had been generated with the MIRA antigen-specificity platform. Breadth was defined as the fraction of unique TCRs that were SARS-CoV-2-associated. Depth was defined as the fraction of total T cells that were SARS-CoV-2-associated. Using the MIRA data, each spike-specific TCR was mapped to the spike region that the TCR reacts to and placed in a CD4 or CD8 class. Log10-transformed breadth and depth values were compared by one-way ANOVA with Sidak's multiple comparisons tests. The table was pulled from immuneACCESS by TCRdb, which kept in-frame rearrangements only. Such tables lose some clones; where checked, under half of the loss comes from unresolved V genes, and the rest has no known cause. The DNA was the basis for D and trimming; V, J and clone size are from that table. This sample is represented by about 110,000 clones; approximately 92% of them were singletons. 35% to 50% of the sample goes to the ten largest clones.

Results and caveats for the whole study, not just this receptor: Spike-specific TCR breadth and depth rose significantly after two AZD1222 doses compared with day 0 and with MenACWY recipients. Vaccine-associated CD4 TCRs spanned the whole spike protein, with dominant responses in regions 160-218 and 743-854. In the small 56-69-year group, the increase in depth fell short of significance, most likely because of low power. Because no day 14 peak-response samples were available, the repertoires could be characterized only after the peak T cell response. Nearly half of unique spike-specific TCRs reportedly recognized epitopes outside regions mutated in the B.1.351 and B.1.1.7 variants. Most participants were white British and females outnumbered males, and the authors suggested that clonal diversity may have been underestimated. Conclusions about previously exposed vaccinees were limited because only 5 or 6 AZD1222 recipients were SARS-CoV-2 seropositive at baseline.

Note on this clone: Its antigen is unknown. Within one base of it there is no much larger clone, and no base qualities were kept.

The intended sense of this specimen's time point label: about 28 days (+/-7) after the second vaccine dose. AZD1222 recipients given second doses at about 4 weeks or at about 12 weeks were pooled, since spike-specific TCR depth and breadth were not found to differ between the two schedules. The vaccinee samples were drawn from two UK trials, COV001 and COV002, one of which was a single-blind randomized controlled phase 2/3 trial testing AZD1222 (ChAdOx1 nCoV-19) in healthy adults. Trial participant PBMC samples were collected at day 0 and day 28 after the second dose for TCRbeta chain sequencing. This receptor chain uses TRBV9 and TRBJ2-5; TRBD2 matches 11 bases in the middle. Sequencing used peripheral blood, obtained 28 days after the second AZD1222 dose. This TCR was sampled from an adult who received the AZD1222 COVID-19 vaccine. The bases read TGTGCCAGCAGCCCTCCACGACTAGCGGGAAAAGAGACCCAGTACTTC. This sequence encodes CASSPPRLAGKETQYF.